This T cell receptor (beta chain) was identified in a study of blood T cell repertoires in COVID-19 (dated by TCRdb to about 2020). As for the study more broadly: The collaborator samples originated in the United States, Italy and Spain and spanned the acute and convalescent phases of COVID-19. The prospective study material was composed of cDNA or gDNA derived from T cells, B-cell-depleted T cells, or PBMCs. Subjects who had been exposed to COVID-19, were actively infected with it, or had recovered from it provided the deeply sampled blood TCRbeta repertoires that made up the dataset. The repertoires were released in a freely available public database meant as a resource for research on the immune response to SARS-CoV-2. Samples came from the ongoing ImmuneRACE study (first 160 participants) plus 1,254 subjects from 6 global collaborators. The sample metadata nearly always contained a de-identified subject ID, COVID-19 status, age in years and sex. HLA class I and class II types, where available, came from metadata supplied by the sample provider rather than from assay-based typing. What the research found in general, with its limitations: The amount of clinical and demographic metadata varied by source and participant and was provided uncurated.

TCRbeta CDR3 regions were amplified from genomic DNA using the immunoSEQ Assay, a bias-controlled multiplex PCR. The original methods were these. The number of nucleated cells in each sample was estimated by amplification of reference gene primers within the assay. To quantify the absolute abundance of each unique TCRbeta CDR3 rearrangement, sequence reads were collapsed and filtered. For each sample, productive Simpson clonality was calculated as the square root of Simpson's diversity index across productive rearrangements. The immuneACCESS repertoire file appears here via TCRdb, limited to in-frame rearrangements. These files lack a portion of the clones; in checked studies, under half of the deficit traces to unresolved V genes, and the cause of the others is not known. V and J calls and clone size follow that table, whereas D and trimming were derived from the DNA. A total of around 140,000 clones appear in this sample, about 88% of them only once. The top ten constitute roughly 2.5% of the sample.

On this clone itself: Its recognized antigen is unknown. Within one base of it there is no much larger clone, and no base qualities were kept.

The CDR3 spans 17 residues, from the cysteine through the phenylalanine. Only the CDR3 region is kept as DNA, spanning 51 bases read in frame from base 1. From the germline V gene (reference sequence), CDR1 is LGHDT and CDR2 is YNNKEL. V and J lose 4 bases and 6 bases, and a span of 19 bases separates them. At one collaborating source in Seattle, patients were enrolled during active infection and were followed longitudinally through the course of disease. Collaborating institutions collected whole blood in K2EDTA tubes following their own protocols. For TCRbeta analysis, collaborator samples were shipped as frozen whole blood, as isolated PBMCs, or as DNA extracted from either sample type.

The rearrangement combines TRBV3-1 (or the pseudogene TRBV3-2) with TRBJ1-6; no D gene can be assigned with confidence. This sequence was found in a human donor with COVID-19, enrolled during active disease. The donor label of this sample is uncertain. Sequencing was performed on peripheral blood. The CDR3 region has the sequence CASSPKERLGINSPLHF. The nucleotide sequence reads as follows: TGTGCCAGCAGCCCGAAGGAACGGCTCGGGATTAATTCACCCCTCCACTTT.